Only one count was recorded for the clone carrying this T cell receptor (beta chain). This sample is drawn from a study of blood T cell repertoires in COVID-19. Study summary: From the United States, Italy and Spain came samples of acute and convalescent COVID-19. Nucleic acid was either cDNA or gDNA, and it came from T cells, B-cell-depleted T cells, or PBMCs.

Followed longitudinally, the Seattle patients had been enrolled during active infection. Germline V gene sequence: CDR1 MNHNY, CDR2 SVGAGI (reference sequence). V was pared by 5 bases and J by 2 bases, with 6 bases between. CDR3 length equals 12 residues. Authors' data handling: Quantification of nucleated cells was approximated via reference gene primer amplification. Method: immunoSEQ multiplex PCR; TCRdb's copy keeps in-frame clones and lacks some. V, J and clone size derive from that table, while D and trimming were established from the DNA sequence. The sample includes 250,000 to 350,000 clones, 88% of them seen just once.

The origin of this receptor is a woman aged 30 to 39 with COVID-19, enrolled during active disease. The chain is built from TRBV6-6 and TRBJ1-2; perhaps TRBD1 as D (6 bases). Source material: peripheral blood. The CDR3: CASSTGNYGYTF. The DNA of the CDR3 is TGTGCCAGCAGTACAGGGAACTATGGCTACACCTTC.